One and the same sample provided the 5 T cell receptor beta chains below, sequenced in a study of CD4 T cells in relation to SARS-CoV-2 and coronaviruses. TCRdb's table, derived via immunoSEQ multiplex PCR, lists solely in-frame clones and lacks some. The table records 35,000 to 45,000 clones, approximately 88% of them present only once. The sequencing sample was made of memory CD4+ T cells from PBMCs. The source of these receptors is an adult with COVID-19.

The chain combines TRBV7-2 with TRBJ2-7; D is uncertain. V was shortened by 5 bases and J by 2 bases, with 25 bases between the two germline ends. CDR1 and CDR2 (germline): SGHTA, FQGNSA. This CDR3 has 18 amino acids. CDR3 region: CASSPRVPGYPEAYEQYF. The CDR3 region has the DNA TGTGCCAGCAGCCCCCGAGTTCCAGGTTACCCTGAAGCCTACGAGCAGTACTTC. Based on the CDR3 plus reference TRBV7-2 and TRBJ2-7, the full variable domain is GAGVSQSPSNKVTEKGKDVELRCDPISGHTALYWYRQSLGQGLEFLIYFQGNSAPDKSGLPSDRFSAERTGGSVSTLTIQRTQQEDSAVYLCASSPRVPGYPEAYEQYFGPGTRLTVT.

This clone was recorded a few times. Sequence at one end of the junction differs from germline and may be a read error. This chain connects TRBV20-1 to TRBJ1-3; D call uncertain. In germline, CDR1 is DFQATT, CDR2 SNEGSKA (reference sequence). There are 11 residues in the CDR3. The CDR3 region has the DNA TGCAGTGCGGACCTTGGAAACGCCATATATTTT. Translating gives CSADLGNAIYF.

CDR3 DNA: TGTGCCAGCAGTGTTAGAGGGGGCGGTTACGAGCAGTACTTC. It is translated as CASSVRGGGYEQYF. The gene calls are TRBV28 and TRBJ2-7; 7 nucleotides match TRBD1. This CDR3 contains 14 residues. Germline lookup yields CDR1 MDHEN and CDR2 SYDVKM. J lost 4 bases, V lost 5 bases, and 8 bases had no gene match.

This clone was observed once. The CDR3 nucleotides are TGCGCCAGCAGCGATTTACTCTCTGGGGCCAACGTCCTGACTTTC. Its protein is CASSDLLSGANVLTF. The genes are TRBV5-1 and TRBJ2-6; D ambiguous. The V gene's germline CDR1 is SGHRS and CDR2 YFSETQ. Trimming cost V 4 bases and J 0 bases, with 8 bases left between them. The CDR3 extends over 15 amino acids.

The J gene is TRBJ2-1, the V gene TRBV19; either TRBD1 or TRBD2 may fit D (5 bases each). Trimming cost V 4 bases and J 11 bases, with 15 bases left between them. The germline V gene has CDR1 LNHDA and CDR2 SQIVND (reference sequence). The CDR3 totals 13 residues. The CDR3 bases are TGTGCCAGTAGTAACGGGGCCAATGTAAAGCAGTTCTTC. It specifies CASSNGANVKQFF.